The text below deals with one T cell receptor beta chain. Its antigen is not known. The sample comes from a study of blood T cells in healthy people across ages. Whole-study results and caveats: Researchers judged that diversity estimates from one million T cells fell short of true values. Long-lived and aged donors differed, with more naive CD4+ cells and higher diversity in the long-lived.

A second PCR of roughly 7 to 11 cycles used a sample-barcoded 5' primer and a J-beta primer mix. TCRdb called the 5' RACE reads again in MiXCR, with one record for every CDR3 protein. The sample lists hundreds of thousands of distinct CDR3 sequences; roughly 25% were seen once. Per the germline V gene, CDR1 is MNHEY and CDR2 is SVGAGI. The length of the CDR3 is 14 residues. This sample also belongs to another study, concerning T cells of mothers and their children. That source notes: Donors were a few healthy Caucasian mothers and their six children. Both sample barcodes and 2-4 random nucleotides came from the M1S primer of the second PCR.

This sequence joins TRBV6-5 and TRBJ2-7; D uncertain. The J call may be wrong; the DNA end is better matched by TRBJ2-1. The sequencing input was blood. The TCR originated in a boy aged 10-17 years in good health. The CDR3 protein is CASKTPSVSNEQFF. The DNA of the CDR3 is TGTGCCAGCAAAACCCCCAGCGTTTCCAATGAGCAGTTCTTC.